This T cell receptor beta chain came from a study of blood T cell repertoires in COVID-19. The wider study: The study drew acute and convalescent COVID-19 samples from the United States, Italy and Spain.

One Seattle source followed patients from active infection through their disease course. As originally analysed: Reference gene primer amplification gave estimated nucleated cell counts. Sequencing was performed with immunoSEQ multiplex PCR; in TCRdb, only in-frame clones are kept and a portion is missing. V and J calls and clone size are as listed in that table; D and trimming were resolved from the DNA. The repertoire holds some 160,000 clones, with around four fifths as singletons. There are 13 residues in the CDR3. The V end lost 0 bases, the J end lost 8 bases, and 11 bases lay between the germline ends. The germline gives CDR1 SGDLS, CDR2 YYNGEE.

Sequencing was performed on peripheral blood. The V and J genes are TRBV9 and TRBJ2-5, with no clear D. This TCR came from a woman of 80 years or more with COVID-19, enrolled during active disease. Here the CDR3 DNA reads TGTGCCAGCAGCGTAGAGCTCGAGCGAACCCAGTACTTC. Its translation is CASSVELERTQYF. Complete variable domain (other parts from reference TRBV9 and TRBJ2-5): DSGVTQTPKHLITATGQRVTLRCSPRSGDLSVYWYQQSLDQGLQFLIQYYNGEERAKGNILERFSAQQFPDLHSELNLSSLELGDSALYFCASSVELERTQYFGPGTRLLVL.